This T cell receptor beta chain was captured in a study of PD-L1 blockade in urothelial cancer. Overall study results and limits: Patients with below-median pretreatment blood clonality survived longer.

Synthetic analogs of TCR templates were spiked into every PCR. Sequenced by immunoSEQ multiplex PCR; TCRdb stores in-frame clones only, minus some. Among 83,000 or so clones listed, around 78% were seen once. A remark on this clone: The antigen remains undetermined.

Time point defined: peripheral blood 6 weeks after treatment start. Diagnoses among patients were locally advanced or metastatic urothelial carcinoma. The length of the CDR3 is 13 residues. Trimming took off 2 bases at V and 2 bases at J, with 7 bases between the two ends. Germline values: CDR1 SGHRS, CDR2 YFSETQ. V is TRBV5-1 and J is TRBJ1-1; D gene ambiguous. The sample in question was PBMCs, obtained around atezolizumab (anti-PD-L1) treatment. The TCR sequence derives from a man aged 65 to 79 with urothelial cancer. The CDR3 DNA follows: TGCGCCAGCAGCTTTACAGTTAACACTGAAGCTTTCTTT. Encoded protein: CASSFTVNTEAFF.